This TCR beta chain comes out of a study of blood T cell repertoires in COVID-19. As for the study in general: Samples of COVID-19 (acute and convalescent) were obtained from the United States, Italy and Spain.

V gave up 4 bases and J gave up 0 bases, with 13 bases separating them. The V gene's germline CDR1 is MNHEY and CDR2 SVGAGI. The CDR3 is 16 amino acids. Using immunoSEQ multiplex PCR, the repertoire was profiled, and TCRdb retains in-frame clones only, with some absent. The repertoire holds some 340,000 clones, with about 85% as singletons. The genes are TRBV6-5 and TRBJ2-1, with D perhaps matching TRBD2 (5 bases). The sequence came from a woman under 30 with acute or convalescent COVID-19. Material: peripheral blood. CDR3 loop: CASSWGSVSSYNEQFF. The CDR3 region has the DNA TGTGCCAGCAGTTGGGGTAGCGTTAGCTCCTACAATGAGCAGTTCTTC.